Described below is a single T cell receptor beta chain sequence and its context. As yet, its antigen is unknown. Other DNA variants within this sample encode the same CDR3. There are 11 residues in the CDR3. CDR1 is DFQATT, CDR2 SNEGSKA, per germline (reference sequence). V lost 6 bases and J 1 base, leaving 5 bases between the germline ends. The sample belongs to a study of beta chain features in type 1 diabetes. About the study: Similarity in age, gender and cell yields was seen between patients and healthy donors.

cDNA synthesis used the whole RNA isolate, giving expressed TCRB sequences. Assay: immunoSEQ multiplex PCR; the TCRdb copy retains only in-frame clones and omits some. The top ten clones hold roughly 0.44% of a sample with over 300,000 clones, 8% of them seen once. Study-wide results and caveats: Type 1 diabetes patients showed fewer insertions and more deletions at VDJ junctions.

This chain connects TRBV20-1 to TRBJ2-3; D uncertain. Input material: central memory CD4+ T cells from blood. This sequence originates from a young woman in good health. The CDR3 sequence is CSAGRTDTQYF. CDR3 DNA: TGCAGTGCCGGGCGCACAGATACGCAGTATTTT.